These T cell receptor beta chains were read from a single sample in a study of T cell clonotyping in hematopoietic cell transplantation. Using immunoSEQ multiplex PCR, the repertoire was profiled, and TCRdb retains in-frame clones only, with some absent. The data show approximately 7,000 clones, 89% seen once. The sample was PBMCs, taken 30 days after allogeneic stem cell transplant. The receptors here all came from a female patient aged 50 to 65 who had an allogeneic stem cell transplant from an unrelated donor, so the T cells may come from the graft donor. Some clones in this sample may be carry-over from other donors' samples. The CDR3 runs from the conserved cysteine through the conserved F or W. Clone sizes are given selectively: once, few, many, or a class where the clone is expanded.

j_gene	abundance	v_gene	CDR3aa
TRBJ2-7	.	TRBV7-8	CASSQDGPLDEQYF
TRBJ2-2	.	TRBV10-2	CASREPASGNTGELFF
TRBJ2-1	.	TRBV4-2	CASSQEVAARYNEQFF
TRBJ1-5	.	TRBV4-2	CASSQLDVGGNQPQHF
TRBJ1-3	.	TRBV4-2	CASSQERPNTIYF
TRBJ2-1	.	TRBV7-8	CASSPRREQFF
TRBJ2-7	.	TRBV5-1	CAISLHNLSYEQYF
TRBJ2-1	.	TRBV2	CASRGGLAGLPSYNEQFF
TRBJ2-2	.	TRBV2	CASSYYVARELFF
TRBJ1-5	.	TRBV30	CACGGRNQPQHF
TRBJ2-1	.	TRBV30	CAWSTGTRSCNEQFF
TRBJ1-1	.	TRBV10-3	CAISSGQGIAEAFF
TRBJ2-3	once	TRBV5-1	CASSRDSTDTQYF
TRBJ1-2	.	TRBV5-4	CASSFLGAGGYTF
TRBJ2-7	.	TRBV1	CTSSPLRGGLREQYF
TRBJ1-3	.	TRBV5-6	CASSPRTGGTSGNTIYF
TRBJ2-5	once	TRBV7-9	CASSNYRRGLAGGPKTQYF
TRBJ1-4	.	TRBV7-6	CASSLAGANEKLFF
TRBJ1-1	.	TRBV14	CASSPYLPGKAEAFF
TRBJ1-1	few	TRBV10-3	CAISDRTKRQGEAFF
TRBJ2-3	.	TRBV27	CASSSPQTSGSTDTQYF
TRBJ1-2	once	TRBV20-1	CSAQTGSGYTF
TRBJ1-4	.	TRBV4-3	CASSPTGTVTNEKLFF
TRBJ1-5	.	TRBV5-8	CASNRGLQPQHF
TRBJ2-3	once	TRBV30	CAWSEGSTDTQYF
TRBJ1-1	.	TRBV4-1	CASSQGRLGRGNTEAFF
TRBJ1-3	.	TRBV6-1	CASSFAGAGNTIYF
TRBJ1-5	.	TRBV5-1	CASSLGQGDQPQHF
TRBJ1-1	.	TRBV2	CASTLLADTEAFF
TRBJ1-1	.	TRBV7-9	CASSPRGGSYRSEAFF
TRBJ2-5	.	TRBV29-1	CSAGTGQETQYF
TRBJ2-3	.	TRBV7-2	CASSLRGMVTDTQYF
TRBJ2-6	.	TRBV5-6	CASSLRGTGANVLTF
TRBJ1-6	.	TRBV4-1	CASRQTVVRGYNSPLHF
TRBJ2-7	.	TRBV7-9	CASSIQGNYEQCF
TRBJ1-1	.	TRBV11-3	CASSLARGTEAFF
TRBJ1-2	.	TRBV5-6	CASSFNRGYGYTF
TRBJ2-5	.	TRBV11-3	CASSLAGGPQETQYF
TRBJ1-1	.	TRBV18	CASSPRAAQNTEAFF
TRBJ2-5	.	TRBV28	CASSIRTGGKTQYF
TRBJ1-3	few	TRBV5-6	CASSSDASSGNTIYF
TRBJ1-1	.	TRBV30	CAWSVRDEAFF
TRBJ2-7	.	TRBV5-1	CASSLNRGGYEQYF
TRBJ2-1	.	TRBV27	CASLPWASWDYNEQFF
TRBJ2-1	.	TRBV6-1	CASSERAASGRFYEQFF
TRBJ2-1	.	TRBV5-1	CASSLGRVGYEQFF
TRBJ1-1	.	TRBV10-3	CAISEKEFFNTEAFF
TRBJ2-3	.	TRBV30	CASARPRSDTQYF
TRBJ2-5	.	TRBV7-7	CASSGVGQETQYF
TRBJ1-4	.	TRBV7-9	CASSSGTGQGEKLFF
TRBJ1-6	.	TRBV10-3	CAISGQLNSPLHF
TRBJ2-1	.	TRBV5-1	CASAREGYEQFF
TRBJ2-7	.	TRBV19	CASSIDSQQSYEQYF
TRBJ1-1	.	TRBV29-1	CSVETTKLGEAFF
TRBJ1-5	.	TRBV28	CASSFPKGGAYSNQPQHF
TRBJ2-3	.	TRBV28	CASSHNRGLFTDTQYF
TRBJ1-3	.	TRBV9	CASSVASSGNTIYF
TRBJ2-2	.	TRBV19	CASSIGGPFTGELFF